These 21 T cell receptor beta chains share one sample of origin, sequenced in a study of blood T cells in healthy people across ages (dated by TCRdb to 2014 to 2015). Library prep was done by 5' RACE. The data were produced on an Illumina HiSeq 2500. The second PCR ran for about 7 to 11 cycles and used a J-beta primer mix along with a sample-barcoded 5' primer. In TCRdb, the public reads were trimmed at Q25 with fastp and aligned with MiXCR, with productive beta chains retained. Each CDR3 protein gets just one entry, which takes the most common genes and DNA from the rows behind it. Present in this sample are about a million distinct CDR3 sequences, around two fifths of which were seen just once. The ten largest account for roughly 14% of the sample. The sample comprised blood. These receptors were taken from a man between 18 and 29 years old in good health.

This chain joins TRBV4-1 and TRBJ2-3, with D hard to call. CDR1 is MGHRA and CDR2 is YSYEKL in the germline V gene. This CDR3 has 16 amino acids. Trimming removed 7 bases at V and 1 base at J, with 18 bases between. CDR3 sequence: CASKRTGFYGTDTQYF. The CDR3 nucleotides read TGCGCCAGCAAGAGGACGGGTTTCTATGGCACAGATACGCAGTATTTT.

The chain combines TRBV27 with TRBJ1-6; the match to TRBD1 covers 7 bases. With 6 bases clipped from V and 0 bases from J, the junction kept 8 bases outside the gene matches. CDR3 length: 17 residues. In germline, CDR1 is MNHEY, CDR2 SMNVEV (reference sequence). The CDR3 DNA is TGTGCCAGCAGAGACAGGGTCAGAAACTCCTATAATTCACCCCTCCACTTT. Translated: CASRDRVRNSYNSPLHF.

This chain uses TRBV2 with TRBJ2-3; a possible D gene is TRBD1 (5 bases). Germline V gene data show CDR1 as SNHLY and CDR2 as FYNNEI. The CDR3 extends over 15 amino acids. V was clipped by 1 base and J by 0 bases, with 8 bases between them. The CDR3 DNA sequence: TGTGCCAGCAGTGAAGTTGGGGCCAGCACAGATACGCAGTATTTT. Amino acids: CASSEVGASTDTQYF.

This clonotype came up many times. The chain links TRBV29-1 to TRBJ2-1, with D tentatively TRBD2 (6 bases). Germline CDR1 reads SQVTM; CDR2 reads ANQGSEA. The CDR3 sequence is 12 residues long. V lost 6 bases, J lost 7 bases, and 13 bases lay in between. The CDR3 reads CSVAGTGNEQFF. CDR3 nucleotide sequence: TGCAGCGTGGCCGGGACTGGTAATGAGCAGTTCTTC.

This chain connects TRBV6-2 or TRBV6-3 to TRBJ2-5, with TRBD1 matching 9 bases. The closer fit of TRBJ2-7 to the DNA end suggests the J call may be wrong. Germline V gene data show CDR1 as MNHEY and CDR2 as SVGEGT. The CDR3 length is 13 residues. The CDR3 DNA follows: TGTGCCAGCAGTGTGGACAGGGGACACGAGCAGTACTTC. Amino acids: CASSVDRGHEQYF.

This chain's CDR3 is CSARPTGSPEAFF. CDR3 sequence (DNA): TGCAGCGCTAGACCTACAGGGAGCCCTGAAGCTTTCTTT. J is TRBJ1-1 and V is TRBV29-1; weak D call: TRBD1 (6 bases). The germline gives CDR1 SQVTM, CDR2 ANQGSEA. The V gene lost 7 bases and the J gene lost 6 bases, with 18 bases spanning the gap. This CDR3 contains 13 residues.

The chain links TRBV10-3 to TRBJ1-1; no firm D call. V was shortened by 2 bases and J by 0 bases, with 7 bases between the two germline ends. This CDR3 has 14 amino acids. Germline lookup yields CDR1 ENHRY and CDR2 SYGVKD. The CDR3 coding sequence is TGTGCCATCAGTGAGCCGGGGATGAACACTGAAGCTTTCTTT. Protein sequence: CAISEPGMNTEAFF.

This chain joins TRBV6-5 and TRBJ2-1, with a possible D match to TRBD1 (5 bases). CDR1 and CDR2 from the germline V gene are MNHEY and SVGAGI. The CDR3 length is 13 residues. Trimming left V 6 bases short and J 7 bases short, with 13 bases between. The CDR3 region is CASRLIQGNEQFF. DNA of the CDR3: TGTGCCAGCAGGCTCATTCAGGGAAATGAGCAGTTCTTC.

There are a few counts of this clonotype. V usage is TRBV6-6 and J usage is TRBJ2-5, with D perhaps matching TRBD1 (5 bases). CDR1 and CDR2 from the germline V gene are MNHNY and SVGAGI (reference sequence). V lost 2 bases to trimming and J lost 5 bases, with 15 bases between them. The CDR3 has 15 amino acids. The CDR3 reads CASSYPQQGAETQYF. The CDR3 coding sequence is TGTGCCAGCAGTTACCCCCAACAAGGGGCGGAGACCCAGTACTTC.

This clonotype was found many times. V is TRBV9 and J is TRBJ1-2, with D possibly TRBD1 on 5 matching bases. This CDR3 spans 14 amino acids. V shed 4 bases and J shed 2 bases, with 12 bases lying between them. Germline CDR1 is SGDLS and CDR2 is YYNGEE. Here the CDR3 reads CASSRGGENYGYTF. CDR3 DNA: TGTGCCAGCAGCAGGGGAGGGGAAAACTATGGCTACACCTTC.

Many counts were recorded for this clonotype. The chain uses TRBV4-3 and TRBJ1-5; a weak D match, TRBD1 (5 bases). Between the trimmed V and J ends, which lost 0 bases and 2 bases, there was a span of 8 bases. The germline V gene has CDR1 LGHNA and CDR2 YSLEER. The CDR3 contains 15 residues. CDR3 sequence reads: CASSQETGRNQPQHF. CDR3 in DNA: TGCGCCAGCAGCCAAGAAACAGGCCGCAATCAGCCCCAGCATTTT.

The chain is built from TRBV7-2 and TRBJ2-3; D might be TRBD2 (7 bases). Trimming took off 6 bases at V and 2 bases at J, with 30 bases between the two ends. CDR1 SGHTA and CDR2 FQGNSA come from the germline V gene. The CDR3 length is 20 residues. DNA for the CDR3: TGTGCCAGCAGTCCACAACCTCGGGGGGCCGAAAATTTATACACAGATACGCAGTATTTT. This encodes CASSPQPRGAENLYTDTQYF.

The CDR3 DNA is TGTGCCAGCGGGCAGACTGCCTACAATGAGCAGTTCTTC. It specifies CASGQTAYNEQFF. V usage is TRBV6-2 or TRBV6-3 and J usage is TRBJ2-1; D remains ambiguous. Trimming shortened V by 8 bases and J by 2 bases, and 10 bases separated the two germline ends. The CDR3 contains 13 residues. The germline CDR1 and CDR2 sequences are MNHEY and SVGEGT.

This rearrangement joins TRBV7-9 to TRBJ2-5; the match to TRBD1 covers 9 bases. With V trimmed by 6 bases and J by 7 bases, 9 bases remained unmatched. Germline V gives CDR1 SEHNR, CDR2 FQNEAQ (reference sequence). The CDR3 is 14 residues long. CDR3 sequence reads: CASSYTGGPGTQYF. CDR3 DNA sequence: TGTGCCAGCAGTTATACAGGGGGCCCAGGGACCCAGTACTTC.

The rearrangement links TRBV15 to TRBJ2-2; TRBD2 agrees at 7 bases. Germline loops: CDR1 LNHNV, CDR2 YYDKDF (reference sequence). With V trimmed by 3 bases and J by 2 bases, 12 bases remained unmatched. CDR3 length: 18 residues. CDR3 sequence (DNA): TGTGCCACCAGCAGCAGATCGGGGGGAAATCCTAACACCGGGGAGCTGTTTTTT. The encoded protein is CATSSRSGGNPNTGELFF.

The DNA of the CDR3 is TGTGCCAGCAGCTTAGGGACAGGGGGTATGAATGAGCAGTTCTTC. It is translated as CASSLGTGGMNEQFF. V and J are TRBV7-2 and TRBJ2-1; 10 bases match TRBD1. J lost 7 bases, V lost 1 base, and 4 bases had no gene match. In germline, CDR1 is SGHTA, CDR2 FQGNSA. The CDR3 sequence is 15 residues long.

As regards this clonotype: One end of the junction is discordant with germline, which a read error may explain. V usage is TRBV3-1 and J usage is TRBJ1-1; D is perhaps TRBD1 (6 bases). The CDR3 contains 16 residues. Germline CDR1 LGHDT, CDR2 YNNKEL (reference sequence). CDR3 sequence (DNA): TGTGCTAGCAGCCCACGAGGGGGAACTAATCGGAGAGAGGCTTTCTTT. This encodes CASSPRGGTNRREAFF.

The chain uses TRBV2 and TRBJ2-7; 14 bases are shared with TRBD2. Per germline, CDR1 SNHLY and CDR2 FYNNEI. Trimming cost V 8 bases and J 9 bases; bases outside gene matches: 15. CDR3 length: 16 amino acids. The CDR3 loop reads CASLSEGLAGAVGQYF. CDR3 coding DNA: TGTGCCAGCTTATCCGAGGGACTAGCGGGGGCGGTTGGGCAGTACTTC.

Concerning this clonotype: One end of the junction fails to match germline, which may point to a read error. This rearrangement joins TRBV2 to TRBJ2-7; TRBD2 matches 8 bases. Gene TRBJ2-5 matches the end of the DNA better, so the J call may be wrong. Per germline, CDR1 SNHLY and CDR2 FYNNEI. The CDR3 loop spans 15 amino acids. CDR3 sequence: CASSPHTSGQATQYF. In nucleotides, the CDR3 is TGTGCCAGCAGCCCTCACACTAGCGGCCAAGCGACCCAGTACTTC.

The table lists this clonotype with a few counts. The chain is built from TRBV19 and TRBJ2-2; the match to TRBD2 covers 8 bases. The germline gives CDR1 LNHDA, CDR2 SQIVND (reference sequence). This CDR3 spans 14 amino acids. V trimming: 5 bases; J trimming: 4 bases; junction bases outside the gene matches: 3. The DNA for the CDR3 is TGTGCCAGTAGTGCCAGCGGGGGCACCGGGGAGCTGTTTTTT. It yields the protein CASSASGGTGELFF.

This clonotype has only one observation. The chain is built from TRBV2 and TRBJ2-2; TRBD1 aligns across 7 bases. Germline assignment: CDR1 SNHLY and CDR2 FYNNEI. This CDR3 spans 14 amino acids. With 8 bases clipped from V and 8 bases from J, the junction kept 11 bases outside the gene matches. CDR3 bases: TGTGCCAGCCGGGACAGCCCCGAGGGGGGGGAGCTGTTTTTT. Translated: CASRDSPEGGELFF.